This T cell receptor (beta chain) comes out of a study of blood T cell repertoires in COVID-19 (dated by TCRdb to 2020 to 2021). In the study overall: Samples from collaborators originated in the United States, Italy and Spain and spanned both the acute and convalescent phases of COVID-19. The material from the prospective study consisted of cDNA or gDNA derived from T cells, B-cell-depleted T cells, or PBMCs. Subjects who had been exposed to COVID-19, were actively infected with it, or had recovered from it provided the deeply sampled blood TCRbeta repertoires that made up the dataset. A freely available public database, intended as a resource for researchers studying the immune response to SARS-CoV-2, is where the repertoires were released. Samples came from the ongoing ImmuneRACE study (first 160 participants) plus 1,254 subjects from 6 global collaborators. Sample metadata almost always included a de-identified subject ID, COVID-19 status, age in years and sex. Where HLA class I and class II types were available, the types were taken from metadata supplied by the sample provider, not from assay-based typing.

The immunoSEQ Assay, a bias-controlled multiplex PCR, was used to amplify TCRbeta CDR3 regions from genomic DNA. The paper's data handling went like this. Nucleated cell counts per sample were estimated from amplification of reference gene primers within the assay. Sequence reads were collapsed and filtered to measure the absolute abundance of every unique TCRbeta CDR3 rearrangement. Productive Simpson clonality was computed per sample as the square root of Simpson's diversity index over productive rearrangements. TCRdb limited this immuneACCESS table to in-frame rearrangements with V and J called. A share of clones is missing; checked studies link under half to unresolved V genes, and the rest is unexplained. The D gene and trimming were derived from the DNA, and the V and J assignments and clone size from that table. In all, the sample holds fewer than 200,000 clones, and around 82% of those were seen once. Clones ranked in the top ten supply about 11% of the sample.

Its CDR3 holds 14 amino acids, cysteine through phenylalanine. The retained sequence is limited to the CDR3, 42 bases, with the frame set at the first base. The germline V gene specifies MNHEY as CDR1 and SVGEGT as CDR2. V and J lose 5 bases and 5 bases, and a span of 13 bases separates them. Regarding this clone: Its antigen has not been determined. Per-base qualities were not stored, and no clone one base away is much larger.

Paper-wide results and their limitations: The amount of clinical and demographic metadata varied by source and participant and was provided uncurated.

Collaborating institutions collected whole blood in K2EDTA tubes following their own protocols. For TCRbeta analysis, collaborators shipped samples in one of three forms: frozen whole blood, isolated PBMCs, or DNA extracted from either of those sample types. The sequencing input was peripheral blood. The origin of this receptor is a man aged 70-80 years with active or convalescent COVID-19. This sequence uses TRBV6-2 or TRBV6-3 and TRBJ1-5; no D segment can be confidently identified. The nucleotide sequence reads as follows: TGTGCCAGCAGTGGCCGGGTCAAAGATCAGCCCCAGCATTTT. The encoded protein is CASSGRVKDQPQHF.